Listed below are T cell receptor beta chains from one sample, sequenced in a study of blood T cells in healthy people across ages. From the 5' RACE reads, TCRdb called clonotypes with MiXCR, one entry per CDR3 protein. The repertoire consists of 1,800,000 or so distinct CDR3 sequences, with roughly two fifths occurring once and the leading ten covering 23%. The sequencing sample was made of blood. The receptor set was obtained from a human donor in good health. CDR3s leave out the opening cysteine and the closing phenylalanine or tryptophan.

>TRBJ1-1|TRBV20-1
SARDYRFRGGVNTEAF
>TRBJ2-3|TRBV7-2
ASSFETSTDTQY
>TRBJ2-3|TRBV5-5
ASSAPGTGGTDTQY
>TRBJ2-2|TRBV11-2
ASSLDREWLF
>TRBJ1-1|TRBV4-2
ASSQEGTGGPRSEAF
>TRBJ2-1|TRBV20-1
SARDVLASGNSYNEQF
>TRBJ2-7|TRBV12-3/TRBV12-4
ASTRRTSGGAYEQY
>TRBJ2-3|TRBV10-3
AISGGAADTQY
>TRBJ2-5|TRBV5-1
ASSLAWGARGQETQY
>TRBJ1-1|TRBV7-2
ASSTTDQPSWAALNTEAF
>-|TRBV7-9
ASVYREETQF
>TRBJ1-1|TRBV7-2
ASRIQGRDTEAF
>TRBJ2-7|TRBV5-5
ASSPTSSAYEQY
>TRBJ1-1|TRBV7-6
ASSLVTGEAF
>TRBJ2-6|TRBV12-3/TRBV12-4
ASTIYRDRPSGANVLT
>TRBJ2-3|TRBV15
ATSRDRGGFTDTQY
>TRBJ2-1|TRBV5-1
ASSLIGAPRDEQF
>TRBJ2-5|TRBV4-1
ASSQGLVKTQY
>TRBJ2-7|TRBV7-9
ASSLGGDISYEQY
>TRBJ1-5|TRBV6-1
ASSGQVDNQPQH
>TRBJ2-6|TRBV5-1
ASSIDPSGANVRT
>TRBJ1-2|TRBV28
ASTTTFGYGYT
>TRBJ1-6|TRBV5-1
ASSPARDSPLH
>TRBJ2-3|TRBV11-2
ASSLRAGVQDTQY
>TRBJ2-1|TRBV6-5
ASSCRQFAPYNEQF
>TRBJ2-5|TRBV5-1
ASSRILAGASNEQY
>TRBJ2-3|TRBV28
ASSHGGTGTQY
>TRBJ1-1|TRBV27
ASSLTPSGNTEAF
>TRBJ2-1|TRBV20-1
SARDPRGGNNEQF
>TRBJ2-5|TRBV7-8
ASSFTIPRAQETQY
>TRBJ2-1|TRBV4-2
ASSQVGSGVSYNEQF
>TRBJ1-6|TRBV18
ASSPPWGLKDSPLH
>TRBJ1-2|TRBV7-2
ASSLTRDGYT
>TRBJ2-5|TRBV29-1
SVDWGNRGRETQY
>-|TRBV29-1
SVLVGEQY
>TRBJ2-3|TRBV29-1
SARDSGVDTQY
>TRBJ2-2|TRBV15
ATQPGRTFTGERF
>TRBJ1-5|TRBV7-8
ASSPNRGRDQPQH
>TRBJ2-1|TRBV7-7
ASSVGTGANEQF
>TRBJ2-7|TRBV4-3
ASSQERVAYEQY
>TRBJ1-6|TRBV7-8
ASRSRSSYNSPLH
>TRBJ2-3|TRBV5-6
ASSFLETDTQY
>TRBJ2-3|TRBV9
ASNVNPSPDTQY
>TRBJ1-6|TRBV28
ASSLWDGLNSPLH
>TRBJ2-3|TRBV29-1
SVEIGGFQDTQY
>TRBJ1-2|TRBV7-2
ASSATQVDPYGYT
>TRBJ1-2|TRBV29-1
SVETGQGIGGYT
>TRBJ1-1|TRBV30
AWSPRRTEAF
>TRBJ1-5|TRBV7-9
ASSLNREQPQH
>TRBJ2-1|TRBV20-1
SAKVGPYGKNIQF
>TRBJ2-6|TRBV29-1
SAETGANVLT
>TRBJ1-3|TRBV18
ASSPKGPGNSGNTIY